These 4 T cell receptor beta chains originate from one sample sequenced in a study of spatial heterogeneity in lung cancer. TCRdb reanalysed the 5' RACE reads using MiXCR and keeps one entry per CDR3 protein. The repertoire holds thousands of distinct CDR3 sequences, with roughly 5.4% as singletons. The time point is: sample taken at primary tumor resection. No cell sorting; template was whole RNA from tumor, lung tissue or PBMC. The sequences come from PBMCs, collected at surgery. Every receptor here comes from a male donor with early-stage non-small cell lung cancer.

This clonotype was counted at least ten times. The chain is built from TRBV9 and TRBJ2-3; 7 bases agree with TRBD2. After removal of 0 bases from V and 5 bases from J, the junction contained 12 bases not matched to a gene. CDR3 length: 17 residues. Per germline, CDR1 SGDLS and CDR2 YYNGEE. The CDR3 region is CASSVAVQRGLGDTQYF. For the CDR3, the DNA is TGTGCCAGCAGCGTAGCTGTCCAGCGGGGCCTGGGAGATACGCAGTATTTT.

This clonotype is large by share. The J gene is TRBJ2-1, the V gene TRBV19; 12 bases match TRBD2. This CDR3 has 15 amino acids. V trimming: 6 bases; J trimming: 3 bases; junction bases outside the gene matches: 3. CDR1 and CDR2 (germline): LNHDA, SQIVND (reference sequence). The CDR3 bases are TGTGCCAGTAGAATACTAGCGGGAGGCTACAATGAGCAGTTCTTC. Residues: CASRILAGGYNEQFF. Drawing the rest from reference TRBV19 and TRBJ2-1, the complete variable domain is DGGITQSPKYLFRKEGQNVTLSCEQNLNHDAMYWYRQDPGQGLRLIYYSQIVNDFQKGDIAEGYSVSREKKESFPLTVTSAQKNPTAFYLCASRILAGGYNEQFFGPGTRLTVL.

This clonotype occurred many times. CDR3 amino acids: CASRPAGGVTGELFF. In DNA form, the CDR3 reads TGTGCCAGCAGGCCAGCGGGAGGTGTCACCGGGGAGCTGTTTTTT. The rearrangement joins TRBV7-2 to TRBJ2-2, with 9 nucleotides matching TRBD2. The germline CDR1 and CDR2 sequences are SGHTA and FQGNSA. The V gene end was trimmed by 6 bases and the J gene end by 4 bases; junction bases not matched to a gene: 6. CDR3 length: 15 residues.

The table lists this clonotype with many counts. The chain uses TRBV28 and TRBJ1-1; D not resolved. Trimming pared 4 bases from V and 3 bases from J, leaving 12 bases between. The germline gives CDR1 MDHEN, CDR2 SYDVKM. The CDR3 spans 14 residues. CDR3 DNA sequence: TGTGCCAGCAGTTCCACCTGGGAGGACACTGAAGCTTTCTTT. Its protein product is CASSSTWEDTEAFF.